The 7 T cell receptor beta chains reported below all come from one sample, sequenced in a study of T-cell reconstitution after alpha-beta-depleted transplantation in children. The authors prepared the TCRbeta library with unique molecular identifiers. TCRdb reprocessed the PCR reads with MiXCR, giving one entry per CDR3 protein. In the table there are just over 350,000 distinct CDR3 sequences, roughly 13% of which are singletons. Here the sequenced sample was PBMCs, taken from the stem cell graft. These receptors came from a human donor who donated a stem cell graft to a child with Fanconi anemia.

The rearrangement uses TRBV24-1 and TRBJ2-3, with a weak D call TRBD1 (5 bases). Germline CDR1 reads KGHDR; CDR2 reads SFDVKD. This CDR3 contains 14 residues. V lost 4 bases and J 5 bases, leaving 12 bases between the germline ends. The CDR3 here is CATSDPGHRDTQYF. CDR3 coding DNA: TGTGCCACCAGTGACCCCGGACACCGAGATACGCAGTATTTT.

This clonotype was observed a few times. The gene calls are TRBV28 and TRBJ1-1, with a tentative D call TRBD1 (6 bases). Germline V CDR1 and CDR2: MDHEN, SYDVKM. The CDR3 length is 15 residues. V was clipped by 7 bases and J by 1 base, with 16 bases between them. CDR3 loop: CASNEPQGRNTEAFF. In DNA, the CDR3 is TGTGCCAGCAACGAACCACAGGGTCGGAACACTGAAGCTTTCTTT.

This clonotype showed up just a few times. This sequence joins TRBV7-6 and TRBJ1-1, with D hard to call. The V gene lost 2 bases and the J gene lost 0 bases, with 13 bases spanning the gap. Germline CDR1 SGHVS, CDR2 FNYEAQ. The CDR3 has 16 amino acids. The DNA for the CDR3 is TGTGCCAGCAGCTTAAGTGTTGGGCAGATGAACACTGAAGCTTTCTTT. The encoded protein is CASSLSVGQMNTEAFF.

This clonotype has a handful of counts. V usage is TRBV4-2 and J usage is TRBJ2-3, with a tentative D call TRBD1 (5 bases). This CDR3 has 17 residues. Germline V gene sequence: CDR1 LGHNA, CDR2 YNFKEQ. V was cut by 4 bases and J by 0 bases, with 17 bases left in between. This chain's CDR3 is CASSLLGHQKSTDTQYF. CDR3 DNA sequence: TGTGCCAGCAGCCTTCTAGGACACCAAAAAAGCACAGATACGCAGTATTTT.

The V call is TRBV12-3 or TRBV12-4, the J call TRBJ1-2, with D perhaps matching TRBD1 (5 bases). V lost 5 bases to trimming and J lost 3 bases, with 19 bases between them. This CDR3 spans 16 amino acids. The CDR3 loop reads CASSPEVGIGDYGYTF. CDR3 bases: TGTGCCAGCAGTCCGGAAGTAGGAATAGGGGACTATGGCTACACCTTC.

This clonotype was found once. The chain recombines TRBV10-1 with TRBJ2-3; the match to TRBD2 covers 9 bases. The V gene end was trimmed by 2 bases and the J gene end by 7 bases; junction bases not matched to a gene: 7. Per the germline V gene, CDR1 is WNHNN and CDR2 is SYGVQD (reference sequence). The CDR3 extends over 15 amino acids. The CDR3, as DNA: TGCGCCAGCAGTGAGGAGCGGGGGGTAAAATATACGCAGTATTTT. Its translation is CASSEERGVKYTQYF.

This clonotype was seen at least ten times. V usage is TRBV25-1 and J usage is TRBJ2-6; D is uncertain. The V gene's germline CDR1 is MGHDK and CDR2 SYGVNS. This CDR3 contains 15 residues. The V end lost 5 bases, the J end lost 0 bases, and 8 bases lay between the germline ends. This chain's CDR3 is CASSNGVSGANVLTF. The CDR3, as DNA: TGTGCCAGCAGTAACGGTGTCTCTGGGGCCAACGTCCTGACTTTC. Full variable domain (outside the CDR3, taken from reference TRBV25-1 and TRBJ2-6): EADIYQTPRYLVIGTGKKITLECSQTMGHDKMYWYQQDPGMELHLIHYSYGVNSTEKGDLSSESTVSRIRTEHFPLTLESARPSHTSQYLCASSNGVSGANVLTFGAGSRLTVL.